This T cell receptor (beta chain) came from a study of T-cell reconstitution after alpha-beta-depleted transplantation in children. Unique molecular identifiers featured in how the TCRbeta library was prepared. One entry per CDR3 protein results from TCRdb running MiXCR on the PCR reads. The sample contains roughly 200,000 distinct CDR3 sequences, around 10% of which appear only once. This CDR3 contains 15 residues. V was cut by 4 bases and J by 2 bases, with 12 bases left in between. Germline-derived CDR1 and CDR2 are MNHNS and SASEGT. In this sample, this clonotype turned up many times. Material: PBMCs from the stem cell graft donor, obtained from the stem cell graft. The sequence was collected from a human donor who donated a stem cell graft to a child with acute lymphoblastic leukemia. V is TRBV6-1 and J is TRBJ1-3; D is undetermined. The DNA for the CDR3 is TGTGCCAGCAGTGGTTTAGACGAACCTGGAAACACCATATATTTT. It specifies CASSGLDEPGNTIYF.